The T cell receptor (beta chain) under discussion was sequenced for a study of tumor and adjacent non-tumor tissue in lung cancer. As for the study in general: The cohort had roughly 12 adenocarcinoma, a couple of squamous cell and 1 small cell patients. Stage I to III disease affected approximately 11 men and about 5 women aged roughly 31 to 85. Whole-study findings and limits: Compared with tumor, normal lung showed significantly lower TCR diversity. Top 100 clones took a larger repertoire share in normal lung.

CDR3 length equals 14 residues. With regard to this clonotype: What it recognizes is unknown. Its ends do not fully match the called genes, so a read error is possible.

A modified ARM-PCR protocol with three rounds of nested PCR amplified TCRbeta. MiXCR, run by TCRdb on the multiplex PCR reads, gives a single entry per CDR3 protein. The data contain roughly 66,000 distinct CDR3 sequences, around four fifths of them seen just once; the ten biggest clones take up approximately 28%. This sample's RNA came from whole unsorted tissue. The chain is built from TRBV12-3 or TRBV12-4 and TRBJ2-1, with 7 nucleotides matching TRBD1. The source material was lung tumor tissue. The receptor was isolated from a man aged 60-69 years with non-small cell lung cancer. The DNA of the CDR3 is TGTGCTAGCAGCGGCAGGGGGTACTACAATGAGCAGTTCTTC. Amino acid sequence: CASSGRGYYNEQFF.